The clone carrying this TCR beta chain was detected once. Its cognate antigen is unknown. This sample is drawn from a study of radiation and T cells in renal cell carcinoma. This CDR3 comprises 16 residues. Only in-frame clones appear in the TCRdb table, and some are missing; sequencing was by immunoSEQ multiplex PCR. The table records 130,000 to 150,000 clones, around nine tenths of them present only once. Study-wide results and limits: From baseline, blood top tumor clonotypes peaked at 2 weeks post-radiation. Without pretreatment biopsies, baseline tumor clonotype presence was undetermined.

Time point specified: baseline pretreatment blood. Indicated treatment: 15 Gy SBRT to primary tumor, nephrectomy 4 weeks later. Radiation-treated patients gave blood at baseline, week 2 and week 4. This sequence joins TRBV21-1 and TRBJ1-1; no check of the table's D call, TRBD1, against the DNA was made. TRBV21-1 is a known pseudogene. This material consisted of blood, taken from a patient whose treatment included radiotherapy and nephrectomy. This receptor was obtained from a woman aged 50 to 60 with renal cell carcinoma. Here the CDR3 reads CASSKVRQGLNTEAFF. As DNA, the CDR3 is TGTGCCAGCAGCAAGGTCCGACAGGGACTGAACACTGAAGCTTTCTTT.